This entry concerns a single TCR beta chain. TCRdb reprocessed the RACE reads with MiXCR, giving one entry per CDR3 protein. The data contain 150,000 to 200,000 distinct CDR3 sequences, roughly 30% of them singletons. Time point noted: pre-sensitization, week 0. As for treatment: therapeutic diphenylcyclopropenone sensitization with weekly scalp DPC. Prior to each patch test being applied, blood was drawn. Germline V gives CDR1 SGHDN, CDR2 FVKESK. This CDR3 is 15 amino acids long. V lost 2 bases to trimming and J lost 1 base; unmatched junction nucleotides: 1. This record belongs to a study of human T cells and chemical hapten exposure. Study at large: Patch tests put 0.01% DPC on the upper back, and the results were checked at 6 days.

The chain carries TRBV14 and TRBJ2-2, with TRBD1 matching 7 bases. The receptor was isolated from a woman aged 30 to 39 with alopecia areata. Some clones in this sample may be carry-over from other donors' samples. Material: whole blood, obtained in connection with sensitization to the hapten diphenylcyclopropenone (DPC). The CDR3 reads CASSQWTGNTGELFF. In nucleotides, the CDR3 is TGTGCCAGCAGCCAATGGACAGGGAACACCGGGGAGCTGTTTTTT. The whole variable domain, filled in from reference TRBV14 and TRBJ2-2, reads EAGVTQFPSHSVIEKGQTVTLRCDPISGHDNLYWYRRVMGKEIKFLLHFVKESKQDESGMPNNRFLAERTGGTYSTLKVQPAELEDSGVYFCASSQWTGNTGELFFGEGSRLTVL.